This T cell receptor beta chain emerged from a study of CD4 T cells in relation to SARS-CoV-2 and coronaviruses. Study summary: After less than eleven days of antigen culture, PBMC TCR beta CDR3s were sequenced.

Notes on this clone: As yet, its antigen is unknown.

Profiling relied on immunoSEQ multiplex PCR, and the TCRdb table lists in-frame clones only, not all of them. The sample yields 20,000 to 25,000 clones, 72% seen once. The unexposed donors gave CD4+ T cells in about 2011-2018, prior to COVID-19. Isolation of CD4+ T cells took place after roughly nine days in culture. Germline V CDR1 and CDR2: LNHDA, SQIVND (reference sequence). The length of the CDR3 is 13 residues. V was trimmed by 6 bases and J by 7 bases, leaving 12 bases between them. The clonotype originates from a human donor in good health. Material: CD4+ T cells from PBMCs, cultured in vitro. The chain carries TRBV19 and TRBJ1-4; possible D gene TRBD1, 6 bases. As DNA, the CDR3 is TGTGCCAGTAGCGGGGGGGCTGGTGAAAAACTGTTTTTT. Translation: CASSGGAGEKLFF.